A selection of T cell receptor beta chains follows, all from one sample in a study of CD8+CD57+ T cells in acquired aplastic anemia. MiXCR was run by TCRdb on the reads, yielding one entry per CDR3 protein. The sample gives 400,000 to 500,000 distinct CDR3 sequences, about two thirds of which show up once; 4% is in the top ten. The sample consisted of sorted CD4+, CD8+, or CD8+CD57+ T cells (not recorded which) from PBMCs. These receptor sequences come from a human donor in good health, serving as a control. CDR3s leave out the opening cysteine and the closing phenylalanine or tryptophan.

j_call: TRBJ1-1; v_call: TRBV9; cdr3_aa: ASSDWGGDPEAF
j_call: TRBJ1-6; v_call: TRBV12-3/TRBV12-4; cdr3_aa: ASSSVRDRTSPLH
j_call: TRBJ2-7; v_call: TRBV7-2; cdr3_aa: ASSFDRGGEQH
j_call: TRBJ2-3; v_call: TRBV6-6; cdr3_aa: ASSYPLTSVGGDTQY
j_call: TRBJ2-5; v_call: TRBV7-6; cdr3_aa: ASSNKAAQY
j_call: TRBJ1-4; v_call: TRBV12-3/TRBV12-4; cdr3_aa: ASSPQRGREKLF
j_call: TRBJ1-1; v_call: TRBV5-4; cdr3_aa: ASSKGDRTEAF
j_call: TRBJ2-7; v_call: TRBV19; cdr3_aa: ASSTTGWLPHEQY
j_call: TRBJ2-3; v_call: TRBV7-3; cdr3_aa: ASSVGWGGGPDTQY
j_call: TRBJ2-7; v_call: TRBV12-3/TRBV12-4; cdr3_aa: ASSLGQGRGFNEQY
j_call: TRBJ1-1; v_call: TRBV7-9; cdr3_aa: ASSQDSDTEAF
j_call: TRBJ2-7; v_call: TRBV9; cdr3_aa: ASRVPRENTGEH
j_call: TRBJ1-6; v_call: TRBV5-8; cdr3_aa: ASSLPLPNSPLH
j_call: -; v_call: TRBV19; cdr3_aa: ASSPGWSQETQY
j_call: TRBJ2-5; v_call: TRBV6-5; cdr3_aa: ASSYWTGKGETQY
j_call: TRBJ1-4; v_call: TRBV30; cdr3_aa: AWSVPGSNEKLF
j_call: TRBJ2-3; v_call: TRBV24-1; cdr3_aa: ATSDLLGDTQY
j_call: TRBJ2-7; v_call: TRBV7-9; cdr3_aa: ASSYQRGAYEQY
j_call: TRBJ2-6; v_call: TRBV5-5; cdr3_aa: ASSMASTGVRSGANVLT
j_call: -; v_call: TRBV7-2; cdr3_aa: ASSQHRGATEAF
j_call: TRBJ1-2; v_call: TRBV7-8; cdr3_aa: ASSRRGGGGYT
j_call: TRBJ2-7; v_call: TRBV7-2; cdr3_aa: ASSLGRGGSYEQY
j_call: TRBJ1-5; v_call: TRBV7-2; cdr3_aa: ASSLEAAEQYFGPQH
j_call: TRBJ1-3; v_call: TRBV5-4; cdr3_aa: ASSVERTGNTIY
j_call: TRBJ2-5; v_call: TRBV6-6; cdr3_aa: ASSFTSGGHQETQY
j_call: TRBJ1-1; v_call: TRBV15; cdr3_aa: ATSRDGQSMNTEAF
j_call: TRBJ1-6; v_call: TRBV12-3/TRBV12-4; cdr3_aa: ASSFGTANSPLH
j_call: TRBJ2-7; v_call: TRBV13; cdr3_aa: ASSSDGRKSYEQY